The rows below give T cell receptor beta chains drawn from one sample of a study of T cells in Graves' hyperthyroidism and ophthalmopathy. From the multiplex PCR reads, TCRdb called clonotypes with MiXCR, one entry per CDR3 protein. The data show about 570,000 distinct CDR3 sequences, approximately 14% seen once. The material sequenced was blood. Receptor source: a woman in her forties with Graves' hyperthyroidism. CDR3s include the opening cysteine and the closing phenylalanine or tryptophan. The D gene is left open where the match is weak. Expanded clones are given a class, and other clones once, few, many or no size at all.

d_call	v_call	clone_size	j_call	cdr3_length	cdr3_nt	cdr3_aa
TRBD1	TRBV10-3	.	TRBJ1-4	17	TGTGCCATCAGTGAGTCATCAGGGGGCGGTGGTAATGAAAAACTGTTTTTT	CAISESSGGGGNEKLFF
TRBD1	TRBV28	few	TRBJ1-5	17	TGTGCCAGCAGTTACCTACAGGGGGTGGGGAGCAATCAGCCCCAGCATTTT	CASSYLQGVGSNQPQHF
TRBD2	TRBV7-3	few	TRBJ2-1	13	TGTGCCAGCAGCTTAACTGGGACTAGTGCCCAGTTCTTC	CASSLTGTSAQFF
.	TRBV5-1	many	TRBJ1-5	15	TGCGCCAGCAGCTTGGGGGGGGGATCCGGACAGCCCCAGCATTTT	CASSLGGGSGQPQHF
.	TRBV7-9	few	TRBJ1-6	17	TGTGCCAGCGCCTTCTTGTCTAACCCCGGTTATAATTCACCCCTCCACTTT	CASAFLSNPGYNSPLHF
.	TRBV18	many	TRBJ1-3	15	TGTGCCAGCTCACCACTGGGGGACTCTGGAAACACCATATATTTT	CASSPLGDSGNTIYF
.	TRBV5-1	.	TRBJ2-3	13	TGCGCCAGCGGGGGGTCAGAGGCAGATACGCAGTATTTT	CASGGSEADTQYF
TRBD2	TRBV20-1	many	TRBJ2-7	15	TGCAGTGCTAGGACTGGGACTAGCGGGAGCGGCGAGCAGTACTTC	CSARTGTSGSGEQYF
.	TRBV28	many	TRBJ1-2	14	TGTGCCAGCAGTTTATGGTTGGGTTTCTATGGCTACACCTTC	CASSLWLGFYGYTF
.	TRBV11-2	many	TRBJ2-7	14	TGTGCCAGCAGCTTCGGGCTAAGCTCCTACGAGCAGTACTTC	CASSFGLSSYEQYF
TRBD2	TRBV6-1	many	TRBJ2-2	15	TGTGCCAGCAAGCAGCGGGAGGGCGACACCGGGGAGCTGTTTTTT	CASKQREGDTGELFF
.	TRBV5-1	.	TRBJ2-5	14	TGCGCCAGCAGCTTGCAGGACTCCAGGGAGACCCAGTACTTC	CASSLQDSRETQYF
TRBD1	TRBV28	.	TRBJ1-4	20	TGTGCCAGCAGTTTCCTAGCTGGGGGACAGCCCGAACGGACTAATGAAAAACTGTTTTTT	CASSFLAGGQPERTNEKLFF
TRBD2	TRBV6-1	few	TRBJ2-7	15	TGTGCCAGCAGTGATATGGGACTAGCGTACTACGAGCAGTACTTC	CASSDMGLAYYEQYF
TRBD1	TRBV18	many	TRBJ1-1	13	TGTGCCAGCCATCAGGACAGGGGTACTGAAGCTTTCTTT	CASHQDRGTEAFF
TRBD2	TRBV18	many	TRBJ2-7	14	TGTGCCAGCTCACCACTAGCGGGAGAGTACGAGCAGTACTTC	CASSPLAGEYEQYF
TRBD1	TRBV25-1	few	TRBJ1-2	15	TGTGCCAGCAGTGAATGGGACAGAGCTAACTATGGCTACACCTTC	CASSEWDRANYGYTF
.	TRBV19	many	TRBJ2-7	15	TGTGCCAGTAACAAAGGTATGGGGCAGGGAGTCGAGCAGTACTTC	CASNKGMGQGVEQYF
.	TRBV19	.	TRBJ2-5	14	TGTGCCAGTAGTCCGGACCCACAGCTAGAGACCCAGTACTTC	CASSPDPQLETQYF
.	TRBV7-9	few	TRBJ2-1	11	TGTGCCAGCAGCTTAGGGGAGGTCCAGTTCTTC	CASSLGEVQFF
.	TRBV4-1	.	TRBJ1-5	17	TGCGCCAGCAGCCAAGCCCCCGCAGGCGTCGGCAATCAGCCCCAGCATTTT	CASSQAPAGVGNQPQHF
TRBD1	TRBV19	.	TRBJ2-2	16	TGTGCCAGTAGTACGAGGGGACAGAGAAACACCGGGGAGCTGGTTTTT	CASSTRGQRNTGELVF
.	TRBV20-1	.	TRBJ1-1	13	TGCAGTGCTAGACGGCAGGGCTACACTGAAGCTTTCTTT	CSARRQGYTEAFF
.	TRBV18	few	TRBJ1-1	16	TGTGCCAGCTCACTAGATAGGGGGTCCATGAACACTGAAGCTTTCTTT	CASSLDRGSMNTEAFF
TRBD1	TRBV6-1	many	TRBJ1-1	17	TGTGCCAGCAGTGAAACATCAATGACAGGGAGCACGTCGGGAGCTTTCTTT	CASSETSMTGSTSGAFF
TRBD1	TRBV9	few	TRBJ1-1	15	TGTGCCAGCAGCGACCCGGACAGGGGGAACACTGAAGCTTTCTTT	CASSDPDRGNTEAFF
.	TRBV24-1	.	TRBJ2-7	14	TGTGCCACCAGTCCCGGCGGGAAATACTACGAGCAGTACTTC	CATSPGGKYYEQYF
.	TRBV20-1	many	TRBJ2-7	15	TGCAGTGCTGAAGACCCAACCAAGAGCTCCTACGAGCAGTACTTC	CSAEDPTKSSYEQYF
.	TRBV28	many	TRBJ1-5	13	TGTGCCAGCAGTTTTGGGGTTCGGCAGCCCCAGCATTTT	CASSFGVRQPQHF
TRBD1	TRBV12-3/TRBV12-4	.	TRBJ1-5	14	TGTGCCAGCACCTGGACAGGTAGCAATCAGCCCCAGCATTTT	CASTWTGSNQPQHF
TRBD2	TRBV28	many	TRBJ2-1	17	TGTGCCAGCAGTTTAGGACTAGCGGAAAAGGGCTACAATGAGCAGTTCTTC	CASSLGLAEKGYNEQFF
.	TRBV12-3/TRBV12-4	few	TRBJ2-2	13	TGTGCCAGCAGTTCCAGTCTAACCGGGGAGCTGTTTTTT	CASSSSLTGELFF
.	TRBV12-5	many	TRBJ2-7	18	TGTGCTAGTGGTTTGCTCGGTGACCTGAGGCTACTACCCTACGAGCAGTACTTC	CASGLLGDLRLLPYEQYF
TRBD1	TRBV12-3/TRBV12-4	few	TRBJ1-1	16	TGTGCCAGCAGCTTAAGCCCCGGGACAGGGGGAACTGAAGCTTTCTTT	CASSLSPGTGGTEAFF
.	TRBV3-1	many	TRBJ2-5	12	TGTGCCAGCAGCCAAGCCCTAGAGACCCAGTACTTC	CASSQALETQYF
TRBD2	TRBV11-2	many	TRBJ2-7	17	TGTGCCAGCAGCTCTAGCGGGCTAGCGGGAACATTCTACGAGCAGTACTTC	CASSSSGLAGTFYEQYF
TRBD1	TRBV27	.	TRBJ2-2	16	TGTGCCAGCAGTCCTAAGGGACAGGAAAACACCGGGGAGCTGTTTTTT	CASSPKGQENTGELFF
.	TRBV6-6	many	TRBJ2-7	15	TGTGCCAGCAGTTACAGTATGCTAGAGCATTACGAGCAGTACTTC	CASSYSMLEHYEQYF
TRBD1	TRBV5-1	many	TRBJ2-2	13	TGCGCCAGCAGCAAGGACAGGGGCTTGGAGCTGTTTTTT	CASSKDRGLELFF
TRBD2	TRBV20-1	many	TRBJ2-1	18	TGCAGTGCTAGAGAAGGACTAGCGGGAGGGAGACTCTACAATGAGCAGTTCTTC	CSAREGLAGGRLYNEQFF